This record covers a single T cell receptor (beta chain). The assay was immunoSEQ multiplex PCR, and TCRdb's table has in-frame clones only and misses some. The sample lists about 40,000 clones; about nine tenths were seen once. The record originates from a study of T cell changes during pregnancy in multiple sclerosis. The CDR3 is 17 residues long. Per germline, CDR1 SGHRS and CDR2 YFSETQ. Unmatched junction bases numbered 8, after V lost 1 base and J lost 8 bases. The TCR was taken from a female donor with multiple sclerosis, enrolled in a pregnancy study. The starting material was CD4+ T cells from peripheral blood mononuclear cells, obtained before pregnancy. This chain links TRBV5-1 with TRBJ2-2, with 13 bases matching TRBD2. The CDR3 DNA follows: TGCGCCAGCAGCTTGCCTCCGACTAGCGGGGGGCTTGGGGAGCTGTTTTTT. Its protein product is CASSLPPTSGGLGELFF.